The T cell receptor beta chain described here comes from a study of T cell repertoires in cytomegalovirus infection. This clonotype came up many times. The antigen is unknown. TCRdb ran MiXCR on the reads and lists one entry per CDR3 protein. This repertoire shows roughly 49,000 distinct CDR3 sequences, approximately 22% found once; its top ten account for around 20%. Specimen: PBMCs, sequenced either directly or after in vitro stimulation (not recorded which). This receptor was taken from a human donor in good health (CMV status not recorded). Some clones in this sample may be carry-over from other donors' samples.

CDR3 sequence (DNA): TGTGCCAGCAGCCCCCGCGAGACCCAGTACTTC. As protein: CASSPRETQYF. V gene TRBV7-9 combines with J gene TRBJ2-5; D not certain. Germline CDR1 reads SEHNR; CDR2 reads FQNEAQ (reference sequence). Trimming shortened V by 5 bases and J by 5 bases, and 6 bases separated the two germline ends. This CDR3 is 11 amino acids long.